The next 21 T cell receptor beta chains were all read from a single sample in a study of lymphopenia after photon versus proton radiotherapy. Sequencing used immunoSEQ multiplex PCR; TCRdb keeps in-frame clones, though not all of them. In the table there are 25,000 to 30,000 clones, 83% of which are singletons. The input for sequencing was peripheral blood, taken from a patient treated with photon-based radiotherapy. These receptors were collected from a woman between 45 and 60 years old with pancreatic cancer.

This clone was seen only a few times. V and J are TRBV7-2 and TRBJ2-7; 10 bases map to TRBD2. This CDR3 has 17 amino acids. The junction had 13 bases not matched to a gene; V was cut back by 1 base and J by 7 bases. Germline lookup yields CDR1 SGHTA and CDR2 FQGNSA. In nucleotides, the CDR3 is TGTGCCAGCAGCTTAGAGGCTAGCGGGAGTATTGGCGGAGAGCAGTACTTC. Its translation is CASSLEASGSIGGEQYF.

This chain uses TRBV5-1 with TRBJ2-3, with 12 bases lining up with TRBD2. This CDR3 region has 17 residues. The germline V gene has CDR1 SGHRS and CDR2 YFSETQ. V lost 4 bases and J lost 8; bases outside the gene matches: 14. CDR3 nucleotides: TGCGCCAGCAGCCCGGGGACTAGCGGGCCGAGTTCGGGTACGCAGTATTTT. Amino acid sequence: CASSPGTSGPSSGTQYF.

The chain uses TRBV4-3 and TRBJ2-3, with 8 bases matching TRBD2. V was pared by 1 base and J by 4 bases, with 10 bases of the junction left unmatched. This CDR3 has 17 amino acids. Germline lookup yields CDR1 LGHNA and CDR2 YSLEER. The CDR3 loop reads CASSQAVAGSLADTQYF. The CDR3 nucleotides read TGCGCCAGCAGCCAAGCTGTAGCGGGGTCTTTGGCAGATACGCAGTATTTT.

The rearrangement uses TRBV15 and TRBJ2-5, with D possibly TRBD2 on 6 matching bases. Trimming took off 0 bases at V and 7 bases at J, with 15 bases between the two ends. The CDR3 is 15 amino acids. CDR1 and CDR2 from the germline V gene are LNHNV and YYDKDF (reference sequence). CDR3 loop: CATSRERLGERTQYF. The CDR3 DNA follows: TGTGCCACCAGCAGAGAACGACTAGGGGAGCGGACCCAGTACTTC.

V gene TRBV5-1 combines with J gene TRBJ2-7; 11 bases line up with TRBD2. V dropped 4 bases and J dropped 2; count of bases not matched to a gene: 2. Germline CDR1 is SGHRS and CDR2 is YFSETQ. The CDR3 sequence is 14 residues long. CDR3 sequence reads: CASSSSGRAYEQYF. CDR3 DNA sequence: TGCGCCAGCAGCAGTAGCGGGAGGGCCTACGAGCAGTACTTC.

The rearrangement links TRBV13 to TRBJ2-1; the D call may be TRBD1 or TRBD2 (5 bases each). CDR1 is PRHDT, CDR2 FYEKMQ, per germline (reference sequence). The CDR3 spans 15 residues. Trimming left V 1 base short and J 2 bases short, with 9 bases between. CDR3 nucleotides: TGTGCCAGCAGCTTAGAACTGGGGGCCTACAATGAGCAGTTCTTC. It translates to CASSLELGAYNEQFF.

This clone was picked up a small number of times. The chain recombines TRBV19 with TRBJ2-2, with D perhaps matching TRBD2 (5 bases). Trimming took off 6 bases at V and 3 bases at J, with 11 bases between the two ends. The CDR3 sequence is 14 residues long. Germline V gene lookup returns CDR1 LNHDA and CDR2 SQIVND (reference sequence). CDR3 coding DNA: TGTGCCAGTAGAAGAGGGTTGGACACCGGGGAGCTGTTTTTT. The encoded protein is CASRRGLDTGELFF.

The chain couples TRBV13 to TRBJ1-6; tentatively, D is TRBD1 (5 bases). The CDR3 is made up of 18 amino acids. Germline-derived CDR1 and CDR2 are PRHDT and FYEKMQ (reference sequence). V shed 3 bases and J shed 2 bases, with 17 bases lying between them. The CDR3 sequence: CASSLNQGGLPYNSPLHF. For the CDR3, the DNA is TGTGCCAGCAGCTTGAACCAGGGTGGCCTTCCCTATAATTCACCCCTCCACTTT.

This chain uses TRBV19 with TRBJ2-1; TRBD2 aligns across 10 bases. The CDR3 totals 16 residues. The trim removed 3 bases at V and 6 bases at J, leaving 8 bases unmatched. In germline, CDR1 is LNHDA, CDR2 SQIVND (reference sequence). DNA of the CDR3: TGTGCCAGTAGTATCCGAAGCGGGAGGGCCCTCAATGAGCAGTTCTTC. Protein: CASSIRSGRALNEQFF.

The chain links TRBV1 to TRBJ2-3; the table's D call, TRBD2, was not checked against the DNA. TRBV1 is a listed pseudogene. The CDR3 length is 17 residues. CDR3 bases: TGCACCAGCAGCCAGGGGGACTTAGGGCTTTGCACAGATACGCAGTATTTT. This gives the protein CTSSQGDLGLCTDTQYF.

The CDR3 bases are TGTGCCAGCAGCTTAAGCACCTTCTACGAGCAGTACTTC. Residues: CASSLSTFYEQYF. The V and J genes are TRBV7-8 and TRBJ2-7, with D unresolved. The V gene lost 2 bases and the J gene lost 3 bases, with 8 bases spanning the gap. The germline gives CDR1 SGHVS, CDR2 FQNEAQ. The length of the CDR3 is 13 residues.

V usage is TRBV19 and J usage is TRBJ2-1, with 9 bases that match TRBD1. The V segment lost 6 bases and the J segment 4 bases; nucleotides outside the gene matches: 16. The germline gives CDR1 LNHDA, CDR2 SQIVND (reference sequence). The CDR3 spans 18 residues. The CDR3 bases are TGTGCCAGTAGACCTCATACAGGGGGGACAGGGAGTTACAATGAGCAGTTCTTC. It yields the protein CASRPHTGGTGSYNEQFF.

This clone was seen a handful of times. J is TRBJ1-1 and V is TRBV30; no clear D. In germline, CDR1 is GTSNPN, CDR2 SVGIG (reference sequence). The CDR3 covers 11 residues. V dropped 5 bases and J dropped 3 bases, with 7 bases sitting between them. CDR3 region: CAWLRDTEAFF. The CDR3 region has the DNA TGTGCCTGGTTGAGGGACACTGAAGCTTTCTTT. The complete variable domain, with remaining parts taken from reference TRBV30 and TRBJ1-1, reads SQTIHQWPATLVQPVGSPLSLECTVEGTSNPNLYWYRQAAGRGLQLLFYSVGIGQISSEVPQNLSASRPQDRQFILSSKKLLLSDSGFYLCAWLRDTEAFFGQGTRLTVV.

The V gene is TRBV5-4, the J gene TRBJ2-2, with D tentatively TRBD2 (5 bases). Trimming took off 4 bases at V and 0 bases at J, with 13 bases between the two ends. CDR1 and CDR2 (germline): SGHNT, YYREEE (reference sequence). The length of the CDR3 is 16 residues. CDR3 sequence (DNA): TGTGCCAGCAGCCCCGGGATCAAAGCGAACACCGGGGAGCTGTTTTTT. It yields the protein CASSPGIKANTGELFF.

The rearrangement links TRBV29-1 to TRBJ2-1; TRBD2 matches 16 bases. Trimming took 6 bases from V and 3 from J; bases not matched to a gene: 5. This CDR3 contains 16 residues. CDR1 is SQVTM and CDR2 is ANQGSEA in the germline V gene. In DNA form, the CDR3 reads TGCAGCGTACTCGGGACTAGCGGGGGGGTCTACAATGAGCAGTTCTTC. As protein: CSVLGTSGGVYNEQFF.

This rearrangement joins TRBV5-6 to TRBJ2-5, with 7 nucleotides matching TRBD1. The CDR3 extends over 14 amino acids. CDR1 is SGHDT, CDR2 YYEEEE, per germline. Losses at the gene ends were 0 bases for V and 5 bases for J; bases not matched to a gene: 4. CDR3 loop: CASSLGQGVETQYF. The CDR3 DNA sequence: TGTGCCAGCAGCTTGGGACAGGGTGTGGAGACCCAGTACTTC.

The chain joins TRBV5-1 to TRBJ2-3; TRBD1 might be the D (6 bases). V was shortened by 0 bases and J by 2 bases, with 7 bases between the two germline ends. CDR1 SGHRS and CDR2 YFSETQ come from the germline V gene. CDR3 size: 14 residues. CDR3: CASSLGTATDTQYF. The CDR3 nucleotides are TGCGCCAGCAGCTTGGGGACAGCCACAGATACGCAGTATTTT.

V is TRBV5-5 and J is TRBJ1-4; D ambiguous. With 0 bases removed from V and 1 base from J, the gap between germline ends came to 7 bases. The CDR3 sequence is 15 residues long. Per germline, CDR1 SGHKS and CDR2 YYEKEE (reference sequence). CDR3 bases: TGTGCCAGCAGCTTGGATGTCGTAACTAATGAAAAACTGTTTTTT. Amino acid sequence: CASSLDVVTNEKLFF.

The rearrangement joins TRBV7-9 to TRBJ1-4, with TRBD1 matching over 7 bases. This CDR3 region has 16 residues. Germline V gives CDR1 SEHNR, CDR2 FQNEAQ (reference sequence). The V segment lost 5 bases and the J segment 8 bases; nucleotides outside the gene matches: 14. The DNA for the CDR3 is TGTGCCAGCAGCGCCGCCCACAGGGGATGGGAAGAAAAACTGTTTTTT. It codes for CASSAAHRGWEEKLFF.

The rearrangement uses TRBV21-1 and TRBJ2-7; the table gives TRBD1 as D, unverified against the DNA. TRBV21-1 is a pseudogene segment. This CDR3 is built from 16 residues. CDR3 nucleotide sequence: TGTGCCAGCAGCGATAGACAGGGGGCAAGTTTCTACGAGCAGTACTTC. The encoded protein is CASSDRQGASFYEQYF.

The J gene is TRBJ2-7, the V gene TRBV2; TRBD1 aligns across 8 bases. The CDR3 contains 12 residues. With 6 bases clipped from V and 11 bases from J, the junction kept 9 bases outside the gene matches. Germline assignment: CDR1 SNHLY and CDR2 FYNNEI. CDR3 protein: CASSSDRGAEYF. The CDR3 DNA reads TGTGCCAGCAGCTCAGACAGGGGAGCGGAGTACTTC. Supplemented by reference TRBV2 and TRBJ2-7, the full variable domain reads EPEVTQTPSHQVTQMGQEVILRCVPISNHLYFYWYRQILGQKVEFLVSFYNNEISEKSEIFDDQFSVERPDGSNFTLKIRSTKLEDSAMYFCASSSDRGAEYFGPGTRLTVT.